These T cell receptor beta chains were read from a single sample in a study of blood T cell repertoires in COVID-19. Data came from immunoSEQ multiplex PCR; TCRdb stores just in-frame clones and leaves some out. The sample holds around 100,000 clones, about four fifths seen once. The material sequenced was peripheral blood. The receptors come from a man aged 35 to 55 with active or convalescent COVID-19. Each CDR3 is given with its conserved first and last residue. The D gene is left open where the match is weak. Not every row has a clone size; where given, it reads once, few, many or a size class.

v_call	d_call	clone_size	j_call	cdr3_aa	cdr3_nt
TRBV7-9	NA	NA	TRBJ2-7	CASSFENEQYF	TGTGCCAGCAGCTTTGAGAACGAGCAGTACTTC
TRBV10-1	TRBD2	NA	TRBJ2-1	CASSGTRGKNNEQFF	TGCGCCAGCAGTGGGACTAGGGGAAAAAACAATGAGCAGTTCTTC
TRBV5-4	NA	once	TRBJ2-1	CASSLDRVRGNEQFF	TGTGCCAGCAGCTTGGACAGGGTTAGGGGCAATGAGCAGTTCTTC
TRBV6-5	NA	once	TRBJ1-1	CASSLQVNTEAFF	TGTGCCAGCAGCCTACAGGTGAACACTGAAGCTTTCTTT
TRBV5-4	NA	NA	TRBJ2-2	CASSGASWDTGELFF	TGTGCCAGCAGCGGGGCTTCATGGGACACCGGGGAGCTGTTTTTT
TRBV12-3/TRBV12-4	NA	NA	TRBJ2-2	CASSTRLGELFF	TGTGCCAGCAGTACCAGGCTCGGGGAGCTGTTTTTT
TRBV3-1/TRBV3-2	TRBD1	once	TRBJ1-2	CASSQKTGDYYGYTF	TGTGCCAGCAGTCAAAAGACAGGGGATTATTATGGCTACACCTTC
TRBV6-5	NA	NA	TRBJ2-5	CASWSLLETQYF	TGTGCCAGCTGGAGTCTACTGGAGACCCAGTACTTC
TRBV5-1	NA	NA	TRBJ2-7	CASSLNRNYEQYF	TGCGCCAGCAGCTTGAACAGGAACTACGAGCAGTACTTC
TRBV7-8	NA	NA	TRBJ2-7	CASSLGSYEQYF	TGTGCCAGCAGCCTGGGGAGTTACGAGCAGTACTTC
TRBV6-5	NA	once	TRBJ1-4	CASSPGREKLFF	TGTGCCAGCAGTCCGGGGAGGGAAAAACTGTTTTTT
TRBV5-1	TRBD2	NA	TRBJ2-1	CASSLGSGGPSYNEQFF	TGCGCCAGCAGCTTGGGTAGCGGGGGGCCCTCCTACAATGAGCAGTTCTTC
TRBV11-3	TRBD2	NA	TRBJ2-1	CASSLGAGGANEQFF	TGTGCCAGCAGCTTAGGAGCGGGGGGGGCAAATGAGCAGTTCTTC
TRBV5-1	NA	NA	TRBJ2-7	CASSLEVTAGYEQYF	TGCGCCAGCAGCTTGGAAGTGACAGCCGGCTACGAGCAGTACTTC
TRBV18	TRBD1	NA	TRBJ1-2	CASSPYDAGGNYGYTF	TGTGCCAGCTCACCATATGATGCAGGGGGCAACTATGGCTACACCTTC
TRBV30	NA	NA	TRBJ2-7	CAWSLGYSGYEQYF	TGTGCCTGGAGCTTGGGCTATAGCGGCTACGAGCAGTACTTC
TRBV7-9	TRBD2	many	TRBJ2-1	CASSLGLAGGQDEQFF	TGTGCCAGCAGCTTAGGACTAGCGGGGGGGCAGGATGAGCAGTTCTTC
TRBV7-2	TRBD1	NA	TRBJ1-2	CASSTQSGQAGGGYTF	TGTGCCAGCAGCACCCAATCCGGACAGGCCGGGGGTGGCTACACCTTC
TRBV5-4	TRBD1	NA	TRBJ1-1	CASSWAGTARGEAFF	TGTGCCAGCAGCTGGGCGGGGACAGCCAGGGGTGAAGCTTTCTTT
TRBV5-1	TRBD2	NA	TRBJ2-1	CASSLEASGGNEQFF	TGCGCCAGCAGCTTGGAGGCTAGCGGGGGCAATGAGCAGTTCTTC
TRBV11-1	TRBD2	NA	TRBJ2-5	CASSTRGGGAETQYF	TGTGCCAGCAGCACCAGGGGCGGGGGGGCCGAGACCCAGTACTTC
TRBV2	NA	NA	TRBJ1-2	CASRGRGQGGYTF	TGTGCCAGCAGGGGGCGGGGGCAGGGTGGCTACACCTTC
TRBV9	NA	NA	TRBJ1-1	CASSASTGVHTEAFF	TGTGCCAGCAGCGCTTCTACCGGGGTCCACACTGAAGCTTTCTTT
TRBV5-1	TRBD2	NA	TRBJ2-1	CASSLNKLAGGYNEQFF	TGCGCCAGCAGCTTGAATAAACTAGCGGGGGGGTACAATGAGCAGTTCTTC
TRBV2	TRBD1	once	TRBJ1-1	CASSRDRNTEAFF	TGTGCCAGCAGTCGGGACAGGAACACTGAAGCTTTCTTT
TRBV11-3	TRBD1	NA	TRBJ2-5	CASSATGTETQYF	TGTGCCAGCAGCGCGACAGGGACCGAGACCCAGTACTTC
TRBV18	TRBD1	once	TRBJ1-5	CASSPPGQGQPQHF	TGTGCCAGCTCACCACCGGGACAGGGTCAGCCCCAGCATTTT
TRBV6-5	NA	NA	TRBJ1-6	CASRGGNSPLHF	TGTGCCAGCAGAGGGGGTAATTCACCCCTCCACTTT
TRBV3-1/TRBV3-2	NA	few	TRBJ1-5	CASSQSGGQPQHF	TGTGCCAGCAGCCAATCGGGGGGTCAGCCCCAGCATTTT
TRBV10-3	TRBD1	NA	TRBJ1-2	CAISDPGQGSYGYTF	TGTGCCATCAGCGACCCGGGACAGGGGAGCTATGGCTACACCTTC
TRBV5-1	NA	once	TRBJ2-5	CASSLQGIGGQETQYF	TGCGCCAGCAGCCTACAGGGTATAGGAGGACAAGAGACCCAGTACTTC
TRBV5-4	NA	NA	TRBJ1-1	CASSLQDTEAFF	TGTGCCAGCAGCTTGCAGGATACTGAAGCTTTCTTT
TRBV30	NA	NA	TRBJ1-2	CAWSVQNYGYTF	TGTGCCTGGAGTGTACAGAACTATGGCTACACCTTC
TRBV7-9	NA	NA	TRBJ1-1	CASRWLMDSTEAFF	TGTGCCAGCAGGTGGCTGATGGACAGCACTGAAGCTTTCTTT
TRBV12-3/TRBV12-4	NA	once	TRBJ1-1	CASSLQGNTEAFF	TGTGCCAGCAGTTTACAGGGAAACACTGAAGCTTTCTTT
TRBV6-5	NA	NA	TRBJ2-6	CASSLALMSGANVLTF	TGTGCCAGCAGTTTGGCCCTGATGTCTGGGGCCAACGTCCTGACTTTC
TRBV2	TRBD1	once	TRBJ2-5	CASSVFTGGSETQYF	TGTGCCAGCAGTGTCTTCACAGGGGGTAGTGAGACCCAGTACTTC
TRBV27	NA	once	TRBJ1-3	CASSPVRAGGNTIYF	TGTGCCAGCAGTCCCGTGAGGGCTGGGGGAAACACCATATATTTT
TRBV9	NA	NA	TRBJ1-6	CASSASVEGLNSPLHF	TGTGCCAGCAGCGCATCAGTGGAGGGGCTTAATTCACCCCTCCACTTT
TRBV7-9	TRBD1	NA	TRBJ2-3	CASSPGQGGHYGTDTQYF	TGTGCCAGCAGCCCAGGACAGGGGGGACACTACGGCACAGATACGCAGTATTTT
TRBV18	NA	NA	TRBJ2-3	CASSPQTGDTQYF	TGTGCCAGCTCACCACAGACAGGAGATACGCAGTATTTT
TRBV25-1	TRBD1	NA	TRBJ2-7	CASSMRDRGREEQYF	TGTGCCAGCAGTATGCGGGACAGGGGGCGCGAGGAGCAGTACTTC
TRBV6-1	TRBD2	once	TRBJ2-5	CASSEALETSVETQYF	TGTGCCAGCAGTGAAGCGCTGGAGACTAGCGTAGAGACCCAGTACTTC
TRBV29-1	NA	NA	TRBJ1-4	CSVRVSGEKLFF	TGCAGCGTTCGGGTCTCAGGGGAAAAACTGTTTTTT
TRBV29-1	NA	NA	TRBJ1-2	CSARRLETPMGYTF	TGCAGCGCGCGGAGGCTAGAGACTCCCATGGGCTACACCTTC
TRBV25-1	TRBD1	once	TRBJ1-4	CASSQGAFEKLFF	TGTGCCAGCAGTCAGGGGGCATTTGAAAAACTGTTTTTT
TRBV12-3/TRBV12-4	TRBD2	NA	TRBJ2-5	CASTGGEETQYF	TGTGCCAGCACGGGGGGGGAAGAGACCCAGTACTTC
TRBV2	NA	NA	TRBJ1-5	CASSEAKGLVGPQHF	TGTGCCAGCAGTGAAGCAAAGGGGTTGGTCGGGCCCCAGCATTTT
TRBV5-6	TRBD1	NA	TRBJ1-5	CASTRGQYSNQPQHF	TGTGCCAGCACCCGGGGACAGTATAGCAATCAGCCCCAGCATTTT
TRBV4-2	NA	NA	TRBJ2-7	CASSQDFLGEYEQYF	TGTGCCAGCAGCCAAGATTTCCTGGGCGAGTACGAGCAGTACTTC
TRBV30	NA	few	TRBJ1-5	CAWSVKGQGYQPQHF	TGTGCCTGGAGTGTAAAGGGTCAGGGCTATCAGCCCCAGCATTTT
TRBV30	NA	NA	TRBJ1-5	CAWSGWGADQPQHF	TGTGCCTGGAGTGGGTGGGGCGCGGATCAGCCCCAGCATTTT
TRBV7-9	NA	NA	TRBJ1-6	CASSLGQSFSPLHF	TGTGCCAGCAGTCTTGGACAGTCATTTTCACCCCTCCACTTT
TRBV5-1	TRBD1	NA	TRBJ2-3	CASTLGGTGTDTQYF	TGCGCCAGCACCCTTGGCGGGACAGGGACAGATACGCAGTATTTT